This TCR beta chain was recovered during a study of regulatory T cells in long-lasting Graves disease. CDR3 length equals 17 residues. Germline trimming cut 4 bases from V and 4 bases from J; bases unmatched to any gene: 11. CDR1 is DFQATT, CDR2 SNEGSKA, per germline (reference sequence). This clonotype was seen at least ten times. Its antigen is not identified. Time point denoted: newly diagnosed GD, antithyroid drugs for less than 3 months. There was RNA extracted from PBMCs, and the TCR library was made from it. HTBI primers from iRepertoire and Arm-PCR of CDR3 regions yielded the TCR beta libraries. Using its own MiXCR run on the multiplex PCR reads, TCRdb lists one record per CDR3 protein. The data hold about 420,000 distinct CDR3 sequences, with roughly 15% observed a single time. Study results and limitations: Persistent disease showed a preference for TRBV28, TRBJ1-2 and TRBJ2-5.

This same sample was also taken into another study, of T cells in Graves' hyperthyroidism and ophthalmopathy.

V usage is TRBV20-1 and J usage is TRBJ2-1, with 12 bases identical to TRBD2. The TCR originated in a woman younger than 30 with Graves disease. The source material was peripheral blood mononuclear cells (PBMCs), sampled at new diagnosis, from a patient treated with antithyroid drugs. The CDR3 DNA follows: TGCAGTGCTATGCCGGGACTAGCGGGCCTACCTTACAATGAGCAGTTCTTC. Residues: CSAMPGLAGLPYNEQFF.